These T cell receptor beta chains were read from a single sample in a study of T-cell reconstitution after alpha-beta-depleted transplantation in children. TCRdb reprocessed the PCR reads with MiXCR, giving one entry per CDR3 protein. The profile shows roughly 570,000 distinct CDR3 sequences, around 27% of them singletons. The specimen comprised PBMCs, sampled before TCRalphabeta/CD19-depleted stem cell transplant. The receptors originated from a boy under two years old with Wiskott-Aldrich syndrome, due to receive a stem cell transplant. The CDR3 runs from the conserved cysteine through the conserved F or W. A D gene is named only where the DNA matches it firmly. A row's size may be missing; if present it is once, few, many or a size class.

size: once; D: TRBD1; V: TRBV7-7; J: TRBJ2-3; DNA: TGTGCCAGCAGCGGGGGGACAGGACCGACAGATACGCAGTATTTT; CDR3: CASSGGTGPTDTQYF
size: few; D: .; V: TRBV29-1; J: TRBJ2-5; DNA: TGCAGCGTTGGGACACCACGGGAGACCCAGTACTTC; CDR3: CSVGTPRETQYF
size: .; D: .; V: TRBV11-2; J: TRBJ2-4; DNA: TGTGCCAGCAGCACGGGTCGGTCCCTTGGGGGAAACATTCAGTACTTC; CDR3: CASSTGRSLGGNIQYF
size: .; D: .; V: TRBV5-1; J: TRBJ1-5; DNA: TGCGCCAGCAGCGAGGGACCCCTGGGGAATCAGCCCCAGCATTTT; CDR3: CASSEGPLGNQPQHF
size: .; D: TRBD2; V: TRBV20-1; J: TRBJ2-3; DNA: TGCAGTGCGGACACGGCTAGCGGGAGGGCGGGTACGCAGTATTTT; CDR3: CSADTASGRAGTQYF
size: .; D: .; V: TRBV7-2; J: TRBJ1-1; DNA: TGTGCCAGCAGCTTGTGGACAGAAATCACTGAAGCTTTCTTT; CDR3: CASSLWTEITEAFF
size: .; D: .; V: TRBV5-1; J: TRBJ2-7; DNA: TGCGCCAGCAGCAGAGAAAACGAGCAGTACTTC; CDR3: CASSRENEQYF
size: .; D: .; V: TRBV20-1; J: TRBJ1-5; DNA: TGCAGTGCTAGAGTAGGGGGTAGCAATCAGCCCCAGCATTTT; CDR3: CSARVGGSNQPQHF
size: .; D: .; V: TRBV12-3/TRBV12-4; J: TRBJ1-4; DNA: TGTGCCAGCAGTTCGGGTGGAGGTCAGAATAATGAAAAACTGTTTTTT; CDR3: CASSSGGGQNNEKLFF
size: few; D: .; V: TRBV20-1; J: TRBJ2-1; DNA: TGCAGTGCTAGAGATGTTCCTGGTAACAATGAGCAGTTCTTC; CDR3: CSARDVPGNNEQFF
size: many; D: .; V: TRBV7-2; J: TRBJ1-3; DNA: TGTGCCAGCAGCTTACAGGGATCTGGAAACACCATATATTTT; CDR3: CASSLQGSGNTIYF
size: .; D: .; V: TRBV19; J: TRBJ2-4; DNA: TGTGCCAGTAGTATTCTATTCGGGAATGGGAACATTCAGTACTTC; CDR3: CASSILFGNGNIQYF
size: few; D: TRBD2; V: TRBV3-1; J: TRBJ2-1; DNA: TGTGCCAGCAGCCAAACTAGCGGGAGCCCAGACCGGTTCTTC; CDR3: CASSQTSGSPDRFF
size: few; D: .; V: TRBV5-6; J: TRBJ2-7; DNA: TGTGCCAGCAGCTGGGGCGGACAGAAATACGAGCAGTACTTC; CDR3: CASSWGGQKYEQYF
size: .; D: TRBD1; V: TRBV24-1; J: TRBJ2-1; DNA: TGTGCCACCAGTGATTCGGGACAGGGGCGCTACAATGAGCAGTTCTTC; CDR3: CATSDSGQGRYNEQFF
size: .; D: .; V: TRBV4-2; J: TRBJ2-7; DNA: TGTGCCAGCAGCCAAGACCCCGCGCGTCCCTACGAGCAGTACTTC; CDR3: CASSQDPARPYEQYF
size: .; D: .; V: TRBV20-1; J: TRBJ2-7; DNA: TGCAGTGCTAACCGGGACCAGGGGCGCGAGCAGTACTTC; CDR3: CSANRDQGREQYF
size: .; D: .; V: TRBV5-5; J: TRBJ2-2; DNA: TGTGCCAGCAGGTTAGGGGCCATCGCGAACACCGGGGAGCTGTTTTTT; CDR3: CASRLGAIANTGELFF
size: few; D: .; V: TRBV11-2; J: TRBJ2-1; DNA: TGTGCCAGCAGCTTAGAAGACGGGAGAATCAATGAGCAGTTCTTC; CDR3: CASSLEDGRINEQFF
size: .; D: .; V: TRBV4-1; J: TRBJ2-1; DNA: TGCGCCAGCAGCCGCCGACTGGCGGACTACAATGAGCAGTTCTTC; CDR3: CASSRRLADYNEQFF
size: .; D: .; V: TRBV7-9; J: TRBJ1-1; DNA: TGTGCCAGCAGCGTACAGGGATTTGACACTGAAGCTTTCTTT; CDR3: CASSVQGFDTEAFF
size: .; D: TRBD1; V: TRBV27; J: TRBJ2-5; DNA: TGTGCCAGCAGTTCCCTGGGACAGACCGATGGCGGGGAGACCCAGTACTTC; CDR3: CASSSLGQTDGGETQYF
size: .; D: .; V: TRBV7-8; J: TRBJ2-1; DNA: TGTGCCAGCAGCTACCGGGACTGGTACAATGAGCAGTTCTTC; CDR3: CASSYRDWYNEQFF
size: .; D: .; V: TRBV10-2; J: TRBJ2-7; DNA: TGCGCCAGCAGTGTCGGGGCCTTGAACGAGCAGTACTTC; CDR3: CASSVGALNEQYF
size: .; D: .; V: TRBV11-2; J: TRBJ1-4; DNA: TGTGCCAGCAGCTTAGATAGCACAAGGACTAATGAAAAACTGTTTTTT; CDR3: CASSLDSTRTNEKLFF
size: .; D: .; V: TRBV5-1; J: TRBJ1-5; DNA: TGCGCCAGCAGCTTGAGCCCAGGTTCTAGCAATCAGCCCCAGCATTTT; CDR3: CASSLSPGSSNQPQHF
size: .; D: .; V: TRBV6-5; J: TRBJ2-1; DNA: TGTGCCAGCAGTTACTCGGGGGAAGAGGATGAGCAGTTCTTC; CDR3: CASSYSGEEDEQFF
size: .; D: .; V: TRBV12-3/TRBV12-4; J: TRBJ1-2; DNA: TGTGCCAGCAGCCAGAAGGGGGATGGCTACACCTTC; CDR3: CASSQKGDGYTF
size: few; D: .; V: TRBV12-3/TRBV12-4; J: TRBJ2-1; DNA: TGTGCCAGCAGTCCCTACTACAATGAGCAGTTCTTC; CDR3: CASSPYYNEQFF
size: .; D: TRBD2; V: TRBV5-1; J: TRBJ2-1; DNA: TGCGCCAGCAGCTTGACTAGCGGGAAAGGTGAGCAGTTCTTC; CDR3: CASSLTSGKGEQFF
size: .; D: .; V: TRBV6-1; J: TRBJ2-1; DNA: TGTGCCAGCAGTGAATGGGCGGGTACAGCCTACAATGAGCAGTTCTTC; CDR3: CASSEWAGTAYNEQFF
size: .; D: TRBD2; V: TRBV15; J: TRBJ2-7; DNA: TGTGCCACCAGCACAAGACTAGCGGGAGGTAACTACGAGCAGTACTTC; CDR3: CATSTRLAGGNYEQYF
size: few; D: .; V: TRBV5-6; J: TRBJ2-7; DNA: TGTGCCAGCAGCTTGTCTCCACGACAGGTTCCCTACGAGCAGTACTTC; CDR3: CASSLSPRQVPYEQYF
size: .; D: TRBD1; V: TRBV7-2; J: TRBJ1-2; DNA: TGTGCCAGCAGCACTTGGGACAGAACTAACTATGGCTACACCTTC; CDR3: CASSTWDRTNYGYTF
size: few; D: TRBD1; V: TRBV5-1; J: TRBJ2-7; DNA: TGCGCCAGCAGACCGGGACAGGTGAGCGAGCAGTACTTC; CDR3: CASRPGQVSEQYF
size: .; D: .; V: TRBV2; J: TRBJ2-2; DNA: TGTGCCGCGCGGAAGGGCCTTTTCACCGGGGAGCTGTTTTTT; CDR3: CAARKGLFTGELFF
size: .; D: .; V: TRBV21-1; J: TRBJ1-1; DNA: TGTGCCAGCACCGAGAGTCGCGGGGCTGAAGCTTTCTTT; CDR3: CASTESRGAEAFF
size: .; D: .; V: TRBV12-3/TRBV12-4; J: TRBJ2-3; DNA: TGTGCCAGCAGTTTTGCTAGACGGAGGTCAGATACGCAGTATTTT; CDR3: CASSFARRRSDTQYF
size: few; D: TRBD2; V: TRBV20-1; J: TRBJ2-3; DNA: TGCAGTGCTACAGCGGGAGGGCCCATATTTTGTTGCCCCACAGATACGCAGTATTTT; CDR3: CSATAGGPIFCCPTDTQYF
size: .; D: TRBD2; V: TRBV5-1; J: TRBJ2-1; DNA: TGCGCCAGCAGCGGACCGGGACTAGCGAGGGGTGAGCAGTTCTTC; CDR3: CASSGPGLARGEQFF
size: .; D: TRBD2; V: TRBV14; J: TRBJ2-2; DNA: TGTGCCAGCAGCCGGCCTAGCGGGAGGAACACCGGGGAGCTGTTTTTT; CDR3: CASSRPSGRNTGELFF
size: .; D: .; V: TRBV5-6; J: TRBJ2-2; DNA: TGTGCCAGCAGCTTATTGGGGAGCGCGAACACCGGGGAGCTGTTTTTT; CDR3: CASSLLGSANTGELFF
size: few; D: TRBD1; V: TRBV7-2; J: TRBJ1-1; DNA: TGTGCCAGCAGCTTAGTGGGAGGTAGGGGGCGAAACACTGAAGCTTTCTTT; CDR3: CASSLVGGRGRNTEAFF
size: few; D: TRBD2; V: TRBV25-1; J: TRBJ2-7; DNA: TGTGCCAGCAGTACCCGACTAGCGGGATACTACGAGCAGTACTTC; CDR3: CASSTRLAGYYEQYF
size: few; D: .; V: TRBV11-2; J: TRBJ2-3; DNA: TGTGCCAGCAGCTTAGCCCAACTAGTGATTCCAGATACGCAGTATTTT; CDR3: CASSLAQLVIPDTQYF